This is a list of T cell receptor beta chains from one sample in a study of post-analysis software for immune sequencing data. In TCRdb, the PCR reads were re-called with MiXCR into one record per CDR3 protein. The table lists approximately 730,000 distinct CDR3 sequences, 25% to 30% of them singletons, with around 0.6% in the top ten. The specimen was blood. These receptors were obtained from a girl between 5 and 17 years old with multiple sclerosis. Each CDR3 is given with its conserved first and last residue. A D gene is named only where the DNA matches it firmly. Size is stated for part of the rows, as once, few or many counts, or as a class when the clone is expanded.

TRBJ2-5 many TRBD1 TRBV6-1 CASSLRQGATQETQYF TGTGCCAGCAGTCTACGACAGGGGGCAACCCAAGAGACCCAGTACTTC
TRBJ2-7 few . TRBV20-1 CSARDQRRGRDEQYF TGCAGTGCTAGAGATCAAAGACGGGGCCGAGACGAGCAGTACTTC
TRBJ1-1 . . TRBV15 CATSIMRGTEAFF TGTGCCACCAGCATCATGAGGGGCACTGAAGCTTTCTTT
TRBJ2-1 few . TRBV25-1 CASSEFREQFF TGTGCCAGCAGTGAATTTCGTGAGCAGTTCTTC
TRBJ2-1 few TRBD2 TRBV5-1 CASSLVPSGVPYYNEQFF TGCGCCAGCAGCTTGGTCCCTAGCGGGGTTCCTTACTACAATGAGCAGTTCTTC
TRBJ1-1 . . TRBV29-1 CSVDVGPPEALF TGCAGCGTTGATGTGGGTCCCCCTGAAGCTTTGTTT
TRBJ2-5 . . TRBV5-6 CASSWGDTQETQYF TGTGCCAGCAGCTGGGGGGACACCCAAGAGACCCAGTACTTC
TRBJ2-5 many TRBD1 TRBV12-3/TRBV12-4 CASSPPGQGQETQYF TGTGCCAGCAGTCCGCCGGGACAGGGTCAAGAGACCCAGTACTTC
TRBJ2-3 few . TRBV5-1 CASSLDTSRADTQYF TGCGCCAGCAGCTTGGACACTAGTCGGGCCGATACGCAGTATTTT
TRBJ2-7 many . TRBV5-1 CASSLAGDSYEQYF TGCGCCAGCAGCTTGGCCGGGGACTCCTACGAGCAGTACTTC
TRBJ1-2 . . TRBV20-1 CSAGGPLGYTF TGCAGTGCCGGGGGACCTCTTGGCTACACCTTC
TRBJ1-4 . TRBD1 TRBV7-2 CASSWRTGEKLFF TGTGCCAGCAGCTGGAGGACAGGAGAAAAACTGTTTTTT
TRBJ2-1 . TRBD2 TRBV9 CAISGRSYNEQFF TGTGCCATAAGCGGGAGGTCCTATAATGAGCAGTTCTTC
TRBJ1-4 few TRBD1 TRBV20-1 CSFSGQGGTNEKLFF TGCAGTTTCTCCGGACAGGGGGGAACTAATGAAAAACTGTTTTTT
TRBJ2-4 . . TRBV14 CASSQARGRNIQYF TGTGCCAGCAGCCAAGCTAGGGGGAGAAACATTCAGTACTTC
TRBJ2-5 . . TRBV7-2 CASSVVGGRQETQYF TGTGCCAGCAGCGTAGTGGGGGGGCGCCAAGAGACCCAGTACTTC
TRBJ2-1 . . TRBV29-1 CSVAQNNGQFF TGCAGCGTTGCCCAAAACAATGGGCAGTTCTTC
TRBJ1-1 once TRBD1 TRBV18 CASSATGHDTEAFF TGTGCCAGCTCAGCGACAGGGCACGACACTGAAGCTTTCTTT
TRBJ2-5 . . TRBV29-1 CSAFVVRETQYF TGCAGCGCCTTCGTAGTCCGGGAGACCCAGTACTTC
TRBJ1-5 . TRBD1 TRBV29-1 CSVGLGQGAGQPQHF TGCAGCGTTGGGCTGGGACAGGGGGCGGGTCAGCCCCAGCATTTT
TRBJ2-3 . . TRBV29-1 CSAGALSTDTQYF TGCAGCGCAGGGGCCCTCTCCACAGATACGCAGTATTTT
TRBJ1-2 . . TRBV6-1 CASIGLPSYGYTF TGTGCCAGCATAGGGCTGCCAAGCTATGGCTACACCTTC
TRBJ2-1 few TRBD2 TRBV28 CASSPRDYGYNEQFF TGTGCCAGCAGTCCGCGGGACTACGGTTACAATGAGCAGTTCTTC
TRBJ2-4 . TRBD1 TRBV20-1 CSASIPGQGANIQYF TGCAGTGCTAGCATTCCGGGACAGGGGGCTAACATTCAGTACTTC
TRBJ2-7 . TRBD2 TRBV20-1 CSADSGSSYEQYF TGCAGTGCCGACAGCGGGAGCTCCTACGAGCAGTACTTC
TRBJ2-1 . . TRBV4-1 CASSQDPRGGYNEQFF TGCGCCAGCAGCCAAGATCCGAGGGGGGGCTACAATGAGCAGTTCTTC
TRBJ2-7 few . TRBV20-1 CSARDHSGSSYEQYF TGCAGTGCTAGAGATCACAGCGGCAGCTCCTACGAGCAGTACTTC
TRBJ2-5 . . TRBV10-3 CAISESYSQGRSPYQETQYF TGTGCCATCAGTGAGTCCTATAGCCAGGGCCGGTCCCCCTACCAAGAGACCCAGTACTTC
TRBJ1-2 . . TRBV10-3 CAISQDGFGYTF TGTGCCATCAGTCAGGACGGCTTCGGCTACACCTTC
TRBJ2-5 many . TRBV7-2 CASSSSLTSQETQYF TGTGCCAGCAGCTCATCCCTGACTAGCCAAGAGACCCAGTACTTC
TRBJ1-1 . . TRBV19 CTSSIGFRDTEAFF TGTACCAGTAGTATTGGTTTCCGGGACACTGAAGCTTTCTTT
TRBJ2-7 . . TRBV15 CATSIGGTSYEQYF TGTGCCACCAGCATAGGGGGGACCTCCTACGAGCAGTACTTC
TRBJ2-7 many . TRBV7-9 CASSLGTGRYEQYF TGTGCCAGCAGCTTAGGAACAGGGAGGTACGAGCAGTACTTC
TRBJ2-7 few TRBD2 TRBV6-1 CASSELGSGRTTYEQYF TGTGCCAGCAGTGAATTGGGTAGCGGGAGAACCACCTACGAGCAGTACTTC
TRBJ2-1 . . TRBV19 CASSIRTAEQFF TGTGCCAGTAGTATAAGGACGGCTGAGCAGTTCTTC
TRBJ1-4 . TRBD1 TRBV28 CASSLFPGQVLEKLFF TGTGCCAGCAGTTTATTTCCGGGACAGGTACTCGAAAAACTGTTTTTT
TRBJ2-3 . . TRBV10-3 CAISESWGNTDTQYF TGTGCCATCAGTGAGTCGTGGGGGAACACAGATACGCAGTATTTT
TRBJ2-3 . TRBD2 TRBV28 CASSVGGSNTDTQYF TGTGCCAGCAGTGTGGGGGGGTCGAACACAGATACGCAGTATTTT
TRBJ2-3 . . TRBV27 CASSPRVGDTQYF TGTGCCAGCAGTCCCAGAGTCGGAGATACGCAGTATTTT
TRBJ2-1 few . TRBV4-2 CASSRMVSPVKKNEQFF TGTGCCAGCAGCCGGATGGTTTCCCCCGTGAAGAAGAATGAGCAGTTCTTC
TRBJ1-2 once . TRBV20-1 CSAHFREGVGGYTF TGCAGTGCCCACTTCAGGGAGGGAGTGGGGGGCTACACCTTC
TRBJ2-1 few TRBD1 TRBV5-1 CASSLAPGQPIGSYNEQFF TGCGCCAGCAGCTTGGCTCCGGGACAGCCCATCGGCTCCTACAATGAGCAGTTCTTC
TRBJ1-1 . . TRBV7-6 CASSPNRGELKAFF TGTGCCAGCAGCCCCAATCGTGGGGAGCTTAAAGCTTTCTTT
TRBJ1-1 . . TRBV20-1 CSARLMVTEAFF TGCAGTGCTAGGTTAATGGTCACTGAAGCTTTCTTT
TRBJ2-5 once . TRBV28 CASSPRNREETQYF TGTGCCAGCAGCCCTCGGAATAGGGAAGAGACCCAGTACTTC
TRBJ2-5 once . TRBV7-2 CASNPGMGGKETQYF TGTGCCAGCAACCCCGGGATGGGCGGAAAAGAGACCCAGTACTTC
TRBJ2-3 . TRBD2 TRBV28 CASSFLASGGSDTQYF TGTGCCAGCAGTTTTTTGGCTAGCGGGGGGTCAGATACGCAGTATTTT
TRBJ2-7 . . TRBV7-9 CASSFRGSTLSYEQYF TGTGCCAGCAGCTTTAGGGGCAGCACCTTATCCTACGAGCAGTACTTC
TRBJ2-5 few TRBD1 TRBV20-1 CSADRGGTETQYF TGCAGTGCTGACAGGGGCGGGACGGAGACCCAGTACTTC
TRBJ2-1 few . TRBV5-1 CASSLTPPTEQFF TGCGCCAGCAGCCTGACCCCCCCAACGGAGCAGTTCTTC